One and the same sample provided the 4 T cell receptor beta chains below, sequenced in a study of shared clonotypes between healthy human individuals. Profiling relied on immunoSEQ multiplex PCR, and the TCRdb table lists in-frame clones only, not all of them. The table includes approximately 1,000,000 clones, 70% to 80% detected once. Sequencing was done on a sample of memory CD4+ T cells from PBMCs. Subset described: CD45RA-negative fraction. Every receptor here comes from a man between 18 and 29 years old in good health. Some clones in this sample may be carry-over from other donors' samples.

V is TRBV14 and J is TRBJ2-5; D gene ambiguous. The ends were cut back, 4 bases at V and 5 bases at J, with 11 bases in the middle. The germline V gene has CDR1 SGHDN and CDR2 FVKESK. The CDR3 extends over 13 amino acids. CDR3 region: CASSLRTLETQYF. The CDR3 nucleotides read TGTGCCAGCAGCCTCCGGACCCTGGAGACCCAGTACTTC.

The chain couples TRBV28 to TRBJ2-4, with D possibly matching TRBD1 (6 bases). The CDR3 extends over 14 amino acids. V was shortened by 5 bases and J by 9 bases, with 17 bases between the two germline ends. Looked up from germline, CDR1 is MDHEN and CDR2 is SYDVKM. CDR3 nucleotide sequence: TGTGCCAGCAGTCCACACAGGGCCCCGGTCATTCAGTACTTC. Translating gives CASSPHRAPVIQYF.

This chain uses TRBV27 with TRBJ2-3; 7 nucleotides match TRBD2. The CDR3 runs 15 residues. After removal of 4 bases from V and 3 bases from J, the junction contained 7 bases not matched to a gene. CDR1 is MNHEY, CDR2 SMNVEV, per germline (reference sequence). The DNA of the CDR3 is TGTGCCAGCAGTTCTATCGGACTAGGAACAGATACGCAGTATTTT. Translation: CASSSIGLGTDTQYF.

The J gene is TRBJ2-1, the V gene TRBV4-3, with 7 nucleotides matching TRBD2. CDR1 is LGHNA, CDR2 YSLEER, per germline. J was trimmed by 1 base and V by 5 bases; bases with no gene match: 8. CDR3 length: 16 residues. This CDR3 is CASSYELATSYNEQFF. The CDR3 nucleotides read TGCGCCAGCAGCTACGAACTAGCGACTTCCTACAATGAGCAGTTCTTC.